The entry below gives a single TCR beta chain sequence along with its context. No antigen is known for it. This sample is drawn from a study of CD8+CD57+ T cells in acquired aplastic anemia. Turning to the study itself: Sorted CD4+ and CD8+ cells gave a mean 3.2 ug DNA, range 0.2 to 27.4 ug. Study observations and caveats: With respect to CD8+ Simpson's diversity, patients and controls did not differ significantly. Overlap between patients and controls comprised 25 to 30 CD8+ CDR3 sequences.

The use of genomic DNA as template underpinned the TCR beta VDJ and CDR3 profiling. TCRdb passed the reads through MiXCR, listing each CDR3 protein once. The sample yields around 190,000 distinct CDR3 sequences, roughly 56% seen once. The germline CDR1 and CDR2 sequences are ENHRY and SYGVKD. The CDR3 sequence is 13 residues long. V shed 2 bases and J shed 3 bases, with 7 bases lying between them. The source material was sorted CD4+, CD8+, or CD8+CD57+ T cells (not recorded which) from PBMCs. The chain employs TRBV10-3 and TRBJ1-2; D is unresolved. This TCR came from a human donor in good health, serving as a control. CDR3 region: CAISEGSDYGYTF. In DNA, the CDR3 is TGTGCCATCAGTGAGGGCTCCGACTATGGCTACACCTTC.